The rows below give T cell receptor beta chains drawn from one sample of a study of breast tumors, draining lymph nodes, adjacent tissues. TCRdb passed the multiplex PCR reads through MiXCR, listing each CDR3 protein once. The table includes about 230,000 distinct CDR3 sequences, 32% detected once. The sample consisted of axillary lymph node tissue. The receptors come from a female donor with breast cancer. Some clones in this sample may be carry-over from other donors' samples. Each CDR3 is given with its conserved first and last residue. The D gene is left open where the match is weak. Rows may omit the clone size; those that give it use once, few, many or a size class.

V	D	size	J	DNA	CDR3
TRBV9	.	many	TRBJ2-1	TGTGCCAGCAGCTCCGCGAGCTCCTACAATGAGCAGTTCTTC	CASSSASSYNEQFF
TRBV5-5	TRBD2	many	TRBJ2-7	TGTGCCAGCAGCGTTTTAGCGGGGCTCTCCTACGAGCAGTACTTC	CASSVLAGLSYEQYF
TRBV12-3/TRBV12-4	.	many	TRBJ1-4	TGTGCCAGCAGAGTGGGCGGGGGTAATGAAAAACTGTTTTTT	CASRVGGGNEKLFF
TRBV12-3/TRBV12-4	TRBD2	.	TRBJ2-1	TGTGCCAGCAGTACCGGGACTAGCGGGAGGGCCGATGAGCAGTTCTTC	CASSTGTSGRADEQFF
TRBV18	.	many	TRBJ2-6	TGTGCCAGCTTACAAGGGGCCGGGGCCAACGTCCTGACTTTC	CASLQGAGANVLTF
TRBV7-9	.	few	TRBJ1-1	TGTGCCAGCAGCTTAGTTGAGGGATCTGAAGCTTTCTTT	CASSLVEGSEAFF
TRBV24-1	.	.	TRBJ2-1	TGTGCCACCAGTTCTGGGGGGATTCGAGAGCAGTTCTTC	CATSSGGIREQFF
TRBV20-1	TRBD1	few	TRBJ1-1	TGCAGTGCTCCCCGACAGGGGACCCTGAACACTGAAGCTTTCTTT	CSAPRQGTLNTEAFF
TRBV14	TRBD2	many	TRBJ2-5	TGTGCCAGCAGCCAGCCGGGACTAGTACAGACCCAGTACTTC	CASSQPGLVQTQYF
TRBV5-6	.	many	TRBJ2-7	TGTGCCAGCAGCTTGTCCGGGACCTTCACCTACGAGCAGTACTTC	CASSLSGTFTYEQYF
TRBV20-1	.	.	TRBJ1-5	TGCAGCGCTAGAGGGGGGGGCGGGAACACTCAGCCCCAGCATTTT	CSARGGGGNTQPQHF
TRBV9	TRBD1	many	TRBJ2-1	TGTGCCAGCAGCGTAGTGGGACAGGCCCTCACTAGTCCCAATGAGCAGTTCTTC	CASSVVGQALTSPNEQFF
TRBV3-1	.	few	TRBJ2-3	TGTGCCAGCAGCCAAGGAACTGCTAGCACAGATACGCAGTATTTT	CASSQGTASTDTQYF
TRBV20-1	TRBD2	many	TRBJ2-1	TGCAGTGCTAGAGATCCTGGGACCGGCGGGAGTCGCAATGAGCAGTTCTTC	CSARDPGTGGSRNEQFF
TRBV9	.	once	TRBJ2-1	TGTGCCAGCAGCACCACTAGCTACCACAATGAGCAGTTCTTC	CASSTTSYHNEQFF
TRBV7-9	.	.	TRBJ1-2	TGTGCCAGCAGCCAAGGGGGGGCCCATAACCACGAGCAGTACTATGGCTACACCTTC	CASSQGGAHNHEQYYGYTF
TRBV18	.	few	TRBJ1-3	TGTGCCAGCTCACCGGGGGACACTGGAAACACCATATATTTT	CASSPGDTGNTIYF
TRBV7-8	.	many	TRBJ2-1	TGTGCCAGCGCGTCTGGGGGGGCTCGATCCAATGAGCAGTTCTTC	CASASGGARSNEQFF
TRBV20-1	.	many	TRBJ1-2	TGCAGTGCTAGCAAGGGTTTAAGCTATGGCTACACCTTC	CSASKGLSYGYTF
TRBV5-1	TRBD1	many	TRBJ1-2	TGTGCCAGCAGTCCGGGACAGGGGGGCTATGGCTACACCTTC	CASSPGQGGYGYTF
TRBV24-1	.	.	TRBJ1-4	TGTGCCACCAGGGACGGTTCTGCCAAGAATGAAAAACTGTTTTTT	CATRDGSAKNEKLFF
TRBV10-2	.	.	TRBJ2-1	TGCGCCAGCAGTGAGTCTAGCTTCGGAGAGCAGTTCTTC	CASSESSFGEQFF
TRBV2	.	.	TRBJ1-1	TGTGCCAGCAGTGAAGTAAGCCCGGCCCCTAAAGCTTTCTTT	CASSEVSPAPKAFF
TRBV7-2	.	many	TRBJ2-7	TGTGCCAGCAGCCCTTATGAGAGGCCTTCCTACGAGCAGTACTTC	CASSPYERPSYEQYF
TRBV5-6	TRBD1	once	TRBJ1-2	TGTGCCAGCAGGCCGGGACAGGGTTTTGGCTACACCTTC	CASRPGQGFGYTF
TRBV6-1	.	many	TRBJ2-6	TGTGCCAGCAGCAACCCGTTAATGGCCTTCTCTGGGGCCAACGTCCTGACTTTC	CASSNPLMAFSGANVLTF
TRBV6-1	TRBD2	.	TRBJ2-1	TGTGCCAGCAGGGCCGGGGGGGGGCGCAGGAATGAGCAGTTCTTC	CASRAGGGRRNEQFF
TRBV3-1	.	.	TRBJ2-2	TGTGCCAGCAGCTATCTAGCCGGGGAGCTGTTTTTT	CASSYLAGELFF
TRBV20-1	TRBD1	.	TRBJ1-3	TGCAGTGCCACGACAGGGCCCGGAAACACCATATATTTT	CSATTGPGNTIYF
TRBV6-1	TRBD1	many	TRBJ2-7	TGTGCCAGCAACCGGGACAGGTCCTACGAGCAGTACTTC	CASNRDRSYEQYF
TRBV20-1	TRBD2	many	TRBJ2-1	TGCAGTGCTAATGGCGGGAGGGGGCACGTTCGAAATGAGCAGTTCTTC	CSANGGRGHVRNEQFF
TRBV5-1	.	many	TRBJ1-2	TGCGCCAGCAGCTTGGAGACAGATCGCTACACCTTC	CASSLETDRYTF
TRBV20-1	TRBD2	few	TRBJ2-1	TGCAGTGCTAGGGCTAGCGGGAGGAATGAGCAGTTCTTC	CSARASGRNEQFF
TRBV7-6	TRBD1	many	TRBJ2-7	TGTGCCAGCAGGCGATCTGACAGGGGAGACGGCGAGCAGTACTTC	CASRRSDRGDGEQYF
TRBV10-3	.	few	TRBJ1-6	TGTGCCATCAGTGATCGGGGGGCCCAAAAGGGGTCACCCCTCCACTTT	CAISDRGAQKGSPLHF
TRBV3-1	TRBD1	many	TRBJ2-7	TGTGCCAGCAGCCGGTCGCAGGGGGCCAGGCGCTCCTACGAGCAGTACTTC	CASSRSQGARRSYEQYF
TRBV7-6	.	.	TRBJ2-2	TGCGCCAGCAGCCTAATGACTTGCGGAACCGGGGAGCTGTTTTTT	CASSLMTCGTGELFF
TRBV3-1	.	many	TRBJ2-7	TGTGCCAGCAGCCCCCAACTCTCTAGCGCCGAGCAGTACTTC	CASSPQLSSAEQYF
TRBV7-9	TRBD2	many	TRBJ2-3	TGTGCCAGCAGCTTAGGTGCGGGAGGTTTTGGCGCAGATACGCAGTATTTT	CASSLGAGGFGADTQYF
TRBV5-1	.	.	TRBJ1-1	TGCGCCAGCAGCTCAAGCGGTGAAGCTTTCTTT	CASSSSGEAFF